The 18 T cell receptor beta chains below all came from one sample that was sequenced in a study of early T cells in non-severe SARS-CoV-2 infection. TCRdb re-called the 5' RACE reads with MiXCR, one entry per CDR3 protein. The profile covers approximately 67,000 distinct CDR3 sequences, with 11% appearing a single time and 3.8% taken by the ten largest. Sequenced sample: whole blood. These receptors originate from an adult who was a healthcare worker with PCR-confirmed SARS-CoV-2 infection or an uninfected control (not recorded which).

This clonotype appeared many times. V is TRBV6-5 and J is TRBJ1-6; no reliable D call. The CDR3 is 16 amino acids. Germline V gene sequence: CDR1 MNHEY, CDR2 SVGAGI. V lost 2 bases, J lost 2 bases, and 10 bases lay in between. The CDR3 protein is CASSYRPAAYNSPLHF. Here the CDR3 DNA reads TGTGCCAGCAGTTACCGACCGGCAGCCTATAATTCACCCCTCCACTTT.

The table lists this clonotype with many counts. The chain carries TRBV19 and TRBJ1-5; no clear D. The CDR3 contains 14 residues. The germline V and J ends were trimmed by 0 bases and 5 bases, with 8 bases remaining between them. The germline V gene has CDR1 LNHDA and CDR2 SQIVND (reference sequence). The CDR3 region is CASSIERFDQPQHF. CDR3 nucleotide sequence: TGTGCCAGTAGTATAGAACGTTTCGATCAGCCCCAGCATTTT.

In this sample, this clonotype turned up many times. The J gene is TRBJ2-1, the V gene TRBV6-1, with 10 bases matching TRBD1. The CDR3 is 14 residues long. Per the germline V gene, CDR1 is MNHNS and CDR2 is SASEGT. J gave up 8 bases and V 10 bases, and 11 bases lay outside the gene matches. The CDR3 sequence: CATGPGQGSDEQFF. CDR3 in DNA: TGTGCCACGGGGCCGGGACAGGGGTCTGATGAGCAGTTCTTC.

About this clonotype: Given a much more abundant clone one base away, this may be a read error. J is TRBJ1-1 and V is TRBV11-3; possibly TRBD1 for D (6 bases). V shed 5 bases and J shed 3 bases, with 16 bases lying between them. This CDR3 has 15 amino acids. Germline CDR1 reads SGHNT; CDR2 reads YENEEA. The CDR3 DNA is TGTGCCAGCAGCAAACAGGGAGATCACTACACTGAAGCTTTCTTT. This gives the protein CASSKQGDHYTEAFF.

The chain uses TRBV5-1 and TRBJ2-7, with 7 nucleotides matching TRBD2. The V gene end was trimmed by 4 bases and the J gene end by 4 bases; junction bases not matched to a gene: 11. CDR1 and CDR2 from the germline V gene are SGHRS and YFSETQ. The CDR3 covers 15 residues. As DNA, the CDR3 is TGCGCCAGCAGCCTGATCCCCGGGGGGTCGTACGAGCAGTACTTC. Residues: CASSLIPGGSYEQYF.

Here the CDR3 DNA reads TGTGCCAGCAGCCAAGTCCAGGGCTATGGCTACACCTTC. This gives the protein CASSQVQGYGYTF. The chain couples TRBV3-1 to TRBJ1-2, with D possibly being TRBD1 (5 bases). With 1 base removed from V and 4 bases from J, the gap between germline ends came to 7 bases. Per the germline V gene, CDR1 is LGHDT and CDR2 is YNNKEL (reference sequence). CDR3 length: 13 residues.

This clonotype was counted at least ten times. DNA for the CDR3: TGTGCCAGCAGCATAGGACAAAACCAAGAGACCCAGTACTTC. As protein: CASSIGQNQETQYF. This chain links TRBV5-5 with TRBJ2-5, with D possibly matching TRBD1 (5 bases). The V gene's germline CDR1 is SGHKS and CDR2 YYEKEE (reference sequence). V was cut by 4 bases and J by 0 bases, with 10 bases left in between. The CDR3 length is 14 residues.

For this clonotype: This may arise from a read error, as a much more abundant clone is one base away. The rearrangement joins TRBV6-5 to TRBJ1-4, with D tentatively TRBD1 (5 bases). CDR3 size: 13 residues. Germline V CDR1 and CDR2: MNHEY, SVGAGI. The CDR3, as DNA: TGTGCCAGCTGTTACGGGGGACGGGAAAAACTGTTTTTT. Its translation: CASCYGGREKLFF.

This clonotype has a count of ten or more. The V call is TRBV6-1, the J call TRBJ2-7, with 14 bases matching TRBD2. V was pared by 2 bases and J by 1 base, with 7 bases of the junction left unmatched. CDR3 length: 18 residues. Germline CDR1 MNHNS, CDR2 SASEGT. The CDR3 reads CASSESGLAGGLSYEQYF. CDR3 bases: TGTGCCAGCAGTGAAAGCGGACTAGCGGGAGGCTTATCCTACGAGCAGTACTTC.

This clonotype was seen a few times. This rearrangement joins TRBV6-1 to TRBJ2-3; 11 bases are a match to TRBD2. There are 17 residues in the CDR3. Germline V gene sequence: CDR1 MNHNS, CDR2 SASEGT. The V segment lost 4 bases and the J segment 6 bases; nucleotides outside the gene matches: 12. The CDR3 reads CASSGPSGRLSLDTQYF. Here the CDR3 DNA reads TGTGCCAGCAGTGGGCCTAGCGGGAGGCTTTCGTTGGATACGCAGTATTTT.

This clonotype has a count of ten or more. The chain is built from TRBV6-2 or TRBV6-3 and TRBJ1-4; no reliable D call. Per germline, CDR1 MNHEY and CDR2 SVGEGT. V lost 6 bases, J lost 12 bases, and 17 bases lay in between. The CDR3 sequence is 13 residues long. CDR3 residues: CASRAREAFELFF. The CDR3 DNA reads as TGTGCCAGCAGAGCAAGAGAAGCGTTTGAACTGTTTTTT.

The chain carries TRBV6-5 and TRBJ2-2, with D perhaps given as TRBD1 or TRBD2 (5 bases each). CDR3 length equals 16 residues. Germline-derived CDR1 and CDR2 are MNHEY and SVGAGI. The V gene lost 0 bases and the J gene lost 2 bases, with 10 bases spanning the gap. The CDR3 bases are TGTGCCAGCAGTTACTCCGGGACCCGTAACACCGGGGAGCTGTTTTTT. Its translation is CASSYSGTRNTGELFF.

In its sample, this clonotype was seen a few times. The chain combines TRBV6-1 with TRBJ1-4, with 10 positions matching TRBD1. Per the germline V gene, CDR1 is MNHNS and CDR2 is SASEGT. This CDR3 spans 14 amino acids. V shed 3 bases and J 10 bases; nucleotides not matched to a gene: 5. CDR3 nucleotide sequence: TGTGCCAGCAGTGATTTAGGGACAGGGGCAAAACTGTTTTTT. This encodes CASSDLGTGAKLFF.

Only a few counts were recorded for this clonotype. The chain uses TRBV6-1 and TRBJ2-5; 7 bases fit TRBD2. There are 16 residues in the CDR3. V lost 6 bases, J lost 5 bases, and 15 bases stayed unmatched. CDR1 and CDR2 (germline): MNHNS, SASEGT. Here the CDR3 reads CASSGDWREYVETQYF. CDR3 bases: TGTGCCAGCAGCGGTGATTGGCGGGAGTATGTGGAGACCCAGTACTTC.

The chain joins TRBV30 to TRBJ1-1; no clear D. CDR1 is GTSNPN, CDR2 SVGIG, per germline (reference sequence). The CDR3 totals 14 residues. The V end was cut by 5 bases, the J end by 1 base, with 14 bases between. Here the CDR3 reads CAWVIMGANTEAFF. The DNA for the CDR3 is TGTGCCTGGGTGATAATGGGCGCGAACACTGAAGCTTTCTTT.

The J gene is TRBJ1-2, the V gene TRBV14; TRBD1 might be the D (5 bases). There are 14 residues in the CDR3. Germline lookup yields CDR1 SGHDN and CDR2 FVKESK. Trimming cost V 3 bases and J 6 bases, with 14 bases left between them. This CDR3 reads CASSQAGATHGYTF. DNA for the CDR3: TGTGCCAGCAGCCAGGCCGGGGCCACACATGGCTACACCTTC.

This clonotype was seen ten or more times. CDR3 in amino acids: CASSFQGVNTEAFF. CDR3 DNA: TGTGCCAGCAGTTTTCAGGGAGTGAACACTGAAGCTTTCTTT. This sequence joins TRBV12-3 or TRBV12-4 and TRBJ1-1, with a tentative D call TRBD1 (5 bases). This CDR3 has 14 residues. V shed 3 bases and J shed 0 bases, with 8 bases lying between them.

This rearrangement joins TRBV20-1 to TRBJ2-1, with TRBD2 as a possible D gene (5 bases). V lost 3 bases and J lost 7, with 13 bases in between. The germline V gene has CDR1 DFQATT and CDR2 SNEGSKA (reference sequence). CDR3 length: 13 amino acids. The CDR3 nucleotides are TGCAGTGCTAGTACCACTAGGAATAATGAGCAGTTCTTC. Protein: CSASTTRNNEQFF.